The 19 T cell receptor beta chains given below trace back to one sample, sequenced in a study of regulatory T cells in long-lasting Graves disease. The time point denotes: newly diagnosed GD, antithyroid drugs for less than 3 months. TCR sequences were obtained from RNA taken from PBMCs. iRepertoire HTBI primers and Arm-PCR of CDR3 regions built TCR beta libraries. TCRdb recomputed calls from the multiplex PCR reads with MiXCR, one row per CDR3 protein. The sample includes 450,000 to 600,000 distinct CDR3 sequences, approximately 15% of them seen just once. Another study also made use of these data, one on T cells in Graves' hyperthyroidism and ophthalmopathy.

This specimen consisted of peripheral blood mononuclear cells (PBMCs), obtained at new diagnosis, from a patient treated with antithyroid drugs. The receptors come from a young man with Graves disease.

This clonotype has at least ten counts. CDR3 amino acids: CASSLAGLADDEQFF. CDR3 nucleotides: TGTGCCAGCAGTTTAGCAGGTCTAGCGGACGATGAGCAGTTCTTC. The rearrangement joins TRBV12-3 or TRBV12-4 to TRBJ2-1; TRBD2 matches 7 bases. Losses at the gene ends were 0 bases for V and 8 bases for J; bases not matched to a gene: 7. This CDR3 region has 15 residues.

This chain links TRBV6-5 with TRBJ2-3, with D perhaps TRBD1 or TRBD2 (5 bases each). There are 16 residues in the CDR3. V was clipped by 2 bases and J by 4 bases, with 16 bases between them. Germline-derived CDR1 and CDR2 are MNHEY and SVGAGI. The CDR3 sequence is CASSYDPSGAPDTQYF. The CDR3 nucleotides read TGTGCCAGCAGTTACGACCCATCCGGGGCGCCAGATACGCAGTATTTT.

This clonotype was counted only a few times. This chain uses TRBV10-3 with TRBJ2-7; D may be TRBD2 (7 bases). Trimming took 0 bases from V and 1 from J, leaving 22 bases between them. CDR1 and CDR2 (germline): ENHRY, SYGVKD. The CDR3 loop spans 19 amino acids. CDR3 DNA sequence: TGTGCCATCAGTGAGTCAGGGGGGGGCGACGGGAGTTGGTCCTACGAGCAGTACTTC. This encodes CAISESGGGDGSWSYEQYF.

At least ten counts were recorded for this clonotype. This chain joins TRBV20-1 and TRBJ1-1; the match to TRBD1 covers 9 bases. The CDR3 has 12 residues. Germline CDR1 is DFQATT and CDR2 is SNEGSKA (reference sequence). Germline trimming cut 5 bases from V and 8 bases from J; bases unmatched to any gene: 6. The CDR3 protein is CSAEGQGSEAFF. The CDR3, as DNA: TGCAGTGCTGAGGGACAGGGATCAGAAGCTTTCTTT.

There are many counts of this clonotype. The rearrangement uses TRBV28 and TRBJ1-2, with D hard to call. CDR1 and CDR2 from the germline V gene are MDHEN and SYDVKM. V gave up 6 bases and J gave up 1 base, with 6 bases separating them. CDR3 size: 12 residues. Here the CDR3 DNA reads TGTGCCAGCAGCACACATAACTATGGCTACACCTTC. Translating gives CASSTHNYGYTF.

This clonotype showed up many times. The CDR3 is CASTTGGWGRKGYTF. The CDR3 nucleotides read TGTGCCAGCACAACCGGTGGATGGGGGCGGAAGGGCTACACCTTC. The V call is TRBV2, the J call TRBJ1-2; perhaps TRBD1 as D (6 bases). The CDR3 has 15 residues. The germline CDR1 and CDR2 sequences are SNHLY and FYNNEI. Trimming removed 7 bases from V and 8 bases from J, with 23 bases in between.

This clonotype occurred a few times. The gene calls are TRBV27 and TRBJ2-2, with D possibly being TRBD1 (6 bases). CDR1 MNHEY and CDR2 SMNVEV come from the germline V gene (reference sequence). Between the trimmed V and J ends, which lost 3 bases and 7 bases, there was a span of 12 bases. The length of the CDR3 is 14 residues. The CDR3 sequence: CASSFRGRGGELFF. The CDR3 nucleotides read TGTGCCAGCAGTTTCAGGGGACGGGGCGGGGAGCTGTTTTTT.

The V and J genes are TRBV20-1 and TRBJ1-3; D perhaps matches TRBD1 (5 bases). The CDR3 is 16 residues long. Germline V CDR1 and CDR2: DFQATT, SNEGSKA (reference sequence). The ends were cut back, 3 bases at V and 0 bases at J, with 15 bases in the middle. The CDR3 DNA sequence: TGCAGTGCTAGTAAGCGAGGGGCTAGCTCTGGAAACACCATATATTTT. Its protein is CSASKRGASSGNTIYF.

The table lists this clonotype with many counts. This chain uses TRBV12-5 with TRBJ2-5; D remains unclear. Germline CDR1 reads LGHNT; CDR2 reads FRNRAP. The CDR3 covers 14 residues. Trimming shortened V by 4 bases and J by 5 bases, and 14 bases separated the two germline ends. The chain's CDR3 is CASGSDTWRETQYF. CDR3 nucleotide sequence: TGTGCTAGTGGTTCAGACACCTGGCGCGAGACCCAGTACTTC. The full variable domain, with the rest looked up from reference TRBV12-5 and TRBJ2-5, is DARVTQTPRHKVTEMGQEVTMRCQPILGHNTVFWYRQTMMQGLELLAYFRNRAPLDDSGMPKDRFSAEMPDATLATLKIQPSEPRDSAVYFCASGSDTWRETQYFGPGTRLLVL.

There are many counts of this clonotype. This rearrangement joins TRBV12-3 or TRBV12-4 to TRBJ2-7, with a possible D match to TRBD1 (5 bases). The CDR3 totals 15 residues. The V and J ends lost 0 bases and 0 bases respectively, with 9 bases between them. The CDR3 reads CASSLAGVHSYEQYF. CDR3 nucleotide sequence: TGTGCCAGCAGTTTAGCAGGGGTCCACTCCTACGAGCAGTACTTC.

This rearrangement joins TRBV19 to TRBJ1-4, with TRBD1 matching over 7 bases. The CDR3 extends over 14 amino acids. Per the germline V gene, CDR1 is LNHDA and CDR2 is SQIVND (reference sequence). The J segment lost 7 bases and the V segment lost 6 bases, leaving 8 bases of the junction unmatched. CDR3 nucleotides: TGTGCCAGTAGCGCCTGGGACAGACGTGAAAAACTGTTTTTT. It specifies CASSAWDRREKLFF.

This clonotype was detected ten times or more. The J gene is TRBJ1-5, the V gene TRBV5-1; D gene uncertain. Germline V gives CDR1 SGHRS, CDR2 YFSETQ. The CDR3 totals 15 residues. V was shortened by 3 bases and J by 1 base, with 11 bases between the two germline ends. The CDR3 loop is CASSWSSGSNQPQHF. CDR3 bases: TGCGCCAGCAGCTGGTCTTCGGGCAGCAATCAGCCCCAGCATTTT. The entire variable domain, with the rest obtained from reference TRBV5-1 and TRBJ1-5, is as follows: KAGVTQTPRYLIKTRGQQVTLSCSPISGHRSVSWYQQTPGQGLQFLFEYFSETQRNKGNFPGRFSGRQFSNSRSEMNVSTLELGDSALYLCASSWSSGSNQPQHFGDGTRLSIL.

V usage is TRBV12-3 or TRBV12-4 and J usage is TRBJ1-2; no definite D call. The CDR3 runs 15 residues. Trimming took off 6 bases at V and 0 bases at J, with 14 bases between the two ends. This CDR3 reads CASRVGIGANYGYTF. DNA for the CDR3: TGTGCCAGCAGGGTGGGGATTGGAGCTAACTATGGCTACACCTTC.

This clonotype has a count of ten or more. V gene TRBV12-3 or TRBV12-4 combines with J gene TRBJ2-3; D is unclear. The CDR3 runs 13 residues. V lost 5 bases and J 2 bases, leaving 8 bases between the germline ends. In DNA, the CDR3 is TGTGCCAGCAGTCGAGCCATCACAGATACGCAGTATTTT. Protein: CASSRAITDTQYF.

The table lists this clonotype with a few counts. The rearrangement links TRBV16 to TRBJ2-1; 10 bases align to TRBD2. The length of the CDR3 is 16 residues. CDR1 and CDR2 from the germline V gene are KGHSY and FQNENV. With 8 bases clipped from V and 8 bases from J, the junction kept 15 bases outside the gene matches. For the CDR3, the DNA is TGTGCCAGCCACGGGTTAGCGGGAGGTTTTAAAGATGAGCAGTTCTTC. This sequence encodes CASHGLAGGFKDEQFF.

This clonotype was seen ten or more times. This chain links TRBV28 with TRBJ2-2, with D perhaps assigned TRBD1 or TRBD2 (5 bases each). The V end was cut by 7 bases, the J end by 6 bases, with 15 bases between. Germline CDR1 reads MDHEN; CDR2 reads SYDVKM. The CDR3 runs to 14 residues. CDR3: CASTEGPSAGELFF. CDR3 bases: TGTGCCAGCACTGAGGGACCCTCAGCCGGGGAGCTGTTTTTT.

The chain recombines TRBV18 with TRBJ2-3; unclear D gene. Germline V lookup: CDR1 KGHSH, CDR2 LQKENI. V gave up 6 bases and J gave up 3 bases, with 19 bases separating them. The CDR3 has 16 amino acids. CDR3 DNA sequence: TGTGCCAGCTCTCGGCGTGGGTCGCCAGATACAGATACGCAGTATTTT. Translating it yields CASSRRGSPDTDTQYF.

Comments on this clonotype: A junction end diverges from the germline sequence, so it may reflect a read error. V gene TRBV7-2 combines with J gene TRBJ1-4; the match to TRBD1 covers 7 bases. The germline V gene encodes CDR1 SGHTA and CDR2 FQGNSA. This CDR3 has 15 amino acids. The chain's CDR3 is CASSLRTGTNEKLLF. The DNA of the CDR3 is TGTGCCAGCAGCTTAAGGACAGGAACTAATGAAAAACTGCTTTTT.

In this sample, this clonotype turned up a few times. The chain carries TRBV9 and TRBJ2-2, with a possible D match to TRBD2 (6 bases). The V end was cut by 4 bases, the J end by 6 bases, with 19 bases between. Germline V gene lookup returns CDR1 SGDLS and CDR2 YYNGEE. CDR3 size: 16 residues. CDR3 nucleotide sequence: TGTGCCAGCAGCCTAAGTGTGCGGGAACGGGCCGGGGAGCTGTTTTTT. Translating it yields CASSLSVRERAGELFF.